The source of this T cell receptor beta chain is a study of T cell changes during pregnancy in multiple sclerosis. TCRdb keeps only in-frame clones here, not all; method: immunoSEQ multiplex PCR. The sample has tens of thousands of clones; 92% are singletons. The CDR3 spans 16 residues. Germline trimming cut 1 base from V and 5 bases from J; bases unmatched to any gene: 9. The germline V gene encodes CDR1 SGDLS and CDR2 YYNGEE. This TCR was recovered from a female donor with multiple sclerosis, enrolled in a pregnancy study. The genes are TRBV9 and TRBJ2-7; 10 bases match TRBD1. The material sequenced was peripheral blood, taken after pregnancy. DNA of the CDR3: TGTGCCAGCAGCGTACACCCGACAGGGGGCGGCCACGAGCAGTACTTC. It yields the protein CASSVHPTGGGHEQYF.